This T cell receptor beta chain was found in a study of T cells in Graves' hyperthyroidism and ophthalmopathy. Study-wide context: Pretreatment peripheral blood was obtained at initial diagnosis.

Hyperthyroidism, newly diagnosed and lasting under 2 months, affected patients aged 18 to 65. RNA transcripts served as the template for amplifying TCR beta CDR3 regions. The HTBI primer set served for first-round RT-PCR of the TCR CDR3. TCRdb called the multiplex PCR reads again in MiXCR, with one record for every CDR3 protein. The profile covers under 550,000 distinct CDR3 sequences, with roughly an eighth appearing a single time and approximately 5.8% taken by the ten largest. The CDR3 consists of 17 residues. The trim removed 7 bases at V and 1 base at J, leaving 11 bases unmatched. Germline CDR1 KGHDR, CDR2 SFDVKD. This clonotype was seen a handful of times.

This rearrangement joins TRBV24-1 to TRBJ1-5, with 8 bases matching TRBD1. The material sequenced was blood. The TCR comes from a woman aged 18-29 years with Graves' hyperthyroidism. This CDR3 is CATRVAGGAVSNQPQHF. DNA for the CDR3: TGTGCCACCAGGGTGGCAGGGGGCGCAGTAAGCAATCAGCCCCAGCATTTT.